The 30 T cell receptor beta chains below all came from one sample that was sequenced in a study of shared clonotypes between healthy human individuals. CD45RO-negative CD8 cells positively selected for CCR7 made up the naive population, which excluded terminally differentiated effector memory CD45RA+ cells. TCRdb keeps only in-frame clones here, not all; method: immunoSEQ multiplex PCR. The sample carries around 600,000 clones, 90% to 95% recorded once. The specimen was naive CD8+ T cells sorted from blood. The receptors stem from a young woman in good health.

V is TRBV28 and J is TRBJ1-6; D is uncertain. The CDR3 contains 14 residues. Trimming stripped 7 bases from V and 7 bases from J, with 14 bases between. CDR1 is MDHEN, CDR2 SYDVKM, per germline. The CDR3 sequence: CASKYWARNSPLHF. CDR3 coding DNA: TGTGCCAGCAAGTATTGGGCGAGGAATTCACCCCTCCACTTT.

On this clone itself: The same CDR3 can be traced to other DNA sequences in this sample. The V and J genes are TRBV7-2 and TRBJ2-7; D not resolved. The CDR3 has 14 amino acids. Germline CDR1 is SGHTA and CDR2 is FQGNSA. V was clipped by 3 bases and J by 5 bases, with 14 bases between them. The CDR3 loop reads CASSFTPFKDEQYF. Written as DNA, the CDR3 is TGTGCCAGCAGCTTTACCCCCTTCAAGGACGAGCAGTACTTC. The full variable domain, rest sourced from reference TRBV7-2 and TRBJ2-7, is GAGVSQSPSNKVTEKGKDVELRCDPISGHTALYWYRQSLGQGLEFLIYFQGNSAPDKSGLPSDRFSAERTGGSVSTLTIQRTQQEDSAVYLCASSFTPFKDEQYFGPGTRLTVT.

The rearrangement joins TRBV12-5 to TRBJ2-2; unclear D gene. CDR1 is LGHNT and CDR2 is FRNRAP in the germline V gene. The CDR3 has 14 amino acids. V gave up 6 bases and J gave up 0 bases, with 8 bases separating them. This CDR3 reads CASGGNANTGELFF. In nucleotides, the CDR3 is TGTGCTAGTGGAGGCAACGCGAACACCGGGGAGCTGTTTTTT. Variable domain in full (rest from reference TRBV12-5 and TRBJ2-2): DARVTQTPRHKVTEMGQEVTMRCQPILGHNTVFWYRQTMMQGLELLAYFRNRAPLDDSGMPKDRFSAEMPDATLATLKIQPSEPRDSAVYFCASGGNANTGELFFGEGSRLTVL.

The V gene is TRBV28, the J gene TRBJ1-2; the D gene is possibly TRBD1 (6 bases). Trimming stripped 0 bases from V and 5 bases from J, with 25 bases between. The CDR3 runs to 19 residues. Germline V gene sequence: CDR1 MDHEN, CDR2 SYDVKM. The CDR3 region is CASSLWGAAYPRRSYGYTF. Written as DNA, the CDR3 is TGTGCCAGCAGTTTATGGGGGGCGGCGTATCCCCGGAGAAGTTATGGCTACACCTTC.

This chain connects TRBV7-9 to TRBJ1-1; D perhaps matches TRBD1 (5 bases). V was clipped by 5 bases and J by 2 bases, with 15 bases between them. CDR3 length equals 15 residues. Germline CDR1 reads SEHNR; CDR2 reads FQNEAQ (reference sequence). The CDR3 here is CASSPADSYNTEAFF. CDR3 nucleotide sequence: TGTGCCAGCAGCCCAGCCGACAGTTATAACACTGAAGCTTTCTTT.

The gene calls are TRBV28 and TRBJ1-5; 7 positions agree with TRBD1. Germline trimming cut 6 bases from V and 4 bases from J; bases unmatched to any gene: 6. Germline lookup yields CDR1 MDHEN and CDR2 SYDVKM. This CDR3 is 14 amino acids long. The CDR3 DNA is TGTGCCAGCAGATGGCAGGGGGGAAATCAGCCCCAGCATTTT. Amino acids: CASRWQGGNQPQHF. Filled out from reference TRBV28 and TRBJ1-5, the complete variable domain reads DVKVTQSSRYLVKRTGEKVFLECVQDMDHENMFWYRQDPGLGLRLIYFSYDVKMKEKGDIPEGYSVSREKKERFSLILESASTNQTSMYLCASRWQGGNQPQHFGDGTRLSIL.

The CDR3 coding sequence is TGTGCCAGCAGTTTTGGAAGGTCCCAGCATTTT. Residues: CASSFGRSQHF. The chain is built from TRBV28 and TRBJ1-5; D is unresolved. Germline V gene sequence: CDR1 MDHEN, CDR2 SYDVKM. Trimming shortened V by 3 bases and J by 11 bases, and 8 bases separated the two germline ends. CDR3 length: 11 amino acids.

The CDR3 spells CASSASGGLVYNEQFF. The CDR3 coding sequence is TGTGCCAGCAGCGCGTCGGGGGGACTAGTATACAATGAGCAGTTCTTC. This rearrangement joins TRBV7-9 to TRBJ2-1; TRBD2 matches 8 bases. Per the germline V gene, CDR1 is SEHNR and CDR2 is FQNEAQ (reference sequence). Trimming removed 5 bases from V and 4 bases from J; junction bases left unmatched: 10. The CDR3 runs to 16 residues.

Written as DNA, the CDR3 is TGTGCCAGTAGTCCTTGGTCGGGTAACTATGGCTACACCTTC. It specifies CASSPWSGNYGYTF. The V call is TRBV19, the J call TRBJ1-2; D uncertain. Trimming took 5 bases from V and 1 from J, leaving 11 bases between them. The germline V gene has CDR1 LNHDA and CDR2 SQIVND (reference sequence). This CDR3 is built from 14 residues. The full variable domain, with the rest looked up from reference TRBV19 and TRBJ1-2, is DGGITQSPKYLFRKEGQNVTLSCEQNLNHDAMYWYRQDPGQGLRLIYYSQIVNDFQKGDIAEGYSVSREKKESFPLTVTSAQKNPTAFYLCASSPWSGNYGYTFGSGTRLTVV.

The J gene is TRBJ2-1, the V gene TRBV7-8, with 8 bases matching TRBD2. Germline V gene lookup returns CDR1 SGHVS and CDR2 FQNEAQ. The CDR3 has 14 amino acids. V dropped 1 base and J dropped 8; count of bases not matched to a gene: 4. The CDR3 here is CASSLEGLVHEQFF. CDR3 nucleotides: TGTGCCAGCAGCTTAGAGGGACTAGTCCATGAGCAGTTCTTC.

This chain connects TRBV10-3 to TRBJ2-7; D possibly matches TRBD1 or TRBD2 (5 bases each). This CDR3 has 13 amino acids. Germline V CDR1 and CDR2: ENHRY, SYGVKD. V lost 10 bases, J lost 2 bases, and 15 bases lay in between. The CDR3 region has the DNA TGTGCCACCCGGGACGGAGCGGCCTACGAGCAGTACTTC. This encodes CATRDGAAYEQYF.

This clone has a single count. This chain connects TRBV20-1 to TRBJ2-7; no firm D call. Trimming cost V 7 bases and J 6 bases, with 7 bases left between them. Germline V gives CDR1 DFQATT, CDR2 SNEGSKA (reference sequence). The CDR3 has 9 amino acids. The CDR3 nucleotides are TGCAGTGGTTGGGCCGAGCAGTACTTC. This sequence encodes CSGWAEQYF.

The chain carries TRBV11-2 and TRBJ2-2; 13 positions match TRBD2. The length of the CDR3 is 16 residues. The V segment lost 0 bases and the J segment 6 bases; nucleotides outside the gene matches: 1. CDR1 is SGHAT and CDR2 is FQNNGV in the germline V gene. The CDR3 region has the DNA TGTGCCAGCAGCTTAGAGACTAGCGGGAGGCCCGGGGAGCTGTTTTTT. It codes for CASSLETSGRPGELFF.

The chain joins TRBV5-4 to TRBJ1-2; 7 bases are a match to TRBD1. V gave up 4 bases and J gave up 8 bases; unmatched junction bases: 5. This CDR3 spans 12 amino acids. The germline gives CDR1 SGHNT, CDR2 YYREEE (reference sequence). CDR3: CASSRDSNGYTF. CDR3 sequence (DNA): TGTGCCAGCAGCAGGGACAGTAACGGCTACACCTTC. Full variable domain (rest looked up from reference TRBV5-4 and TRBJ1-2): ETGVTQSPTHLIKTRGQQVTLRCSSQSGHNTVSWYQQALGQGPQFIFQYYREEENGRGNFPPRFSGLQFPNYSSELNVNALELDDSALYLCASSRDSNGYTFGSGTRLTVV.

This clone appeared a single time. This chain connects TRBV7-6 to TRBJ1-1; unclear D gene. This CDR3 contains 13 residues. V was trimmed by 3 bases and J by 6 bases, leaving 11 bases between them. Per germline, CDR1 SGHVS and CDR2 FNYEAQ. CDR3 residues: CASSFLGVAEAFF. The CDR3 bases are TGTGCCAGCAGCTTCCTTGGGGTGGCTGAAGCTTTCTTT.

CDR3 sequence: CASSLELPSYNEQFF. Written as DNA, the CDR3 is TGTGCCAGCAGCTTGGAGCTCCCGAGCTACAATGAGCAGTTCTTC. The rearrangement uses TRBV7-6 and TRBJ2-1; D is ambiguous. Germline V gene sequence: CDR1 SGHVS, CDR2 FNYEAQ. The V end was cut by 3 bases, the J end by 3 bases, with 12 bases between. The CDR3 sequence is 15 residues long.

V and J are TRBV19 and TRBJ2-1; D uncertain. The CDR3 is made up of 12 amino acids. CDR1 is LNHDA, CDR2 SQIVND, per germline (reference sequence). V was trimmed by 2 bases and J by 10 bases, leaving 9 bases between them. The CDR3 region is CASSIMGWEQFF. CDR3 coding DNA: TGTGCCAGTAGTATAATGGGATGGGAGCAGTTCTTC.

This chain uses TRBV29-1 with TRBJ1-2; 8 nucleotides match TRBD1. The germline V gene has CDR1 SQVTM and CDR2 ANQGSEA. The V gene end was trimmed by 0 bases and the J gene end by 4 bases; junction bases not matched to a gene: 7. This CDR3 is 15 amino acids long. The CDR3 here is CSVEEIRTGTYGYTF. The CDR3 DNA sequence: TGCAGCGTTGAAGAGATAAGGACAGGGACCTATGGCTACACCTTC.

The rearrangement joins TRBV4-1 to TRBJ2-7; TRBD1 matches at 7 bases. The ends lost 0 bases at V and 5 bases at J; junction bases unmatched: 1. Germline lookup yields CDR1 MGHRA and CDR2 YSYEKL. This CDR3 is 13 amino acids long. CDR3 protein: CASSQDQGDEQYF. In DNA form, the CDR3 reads TGCGCCAGCAGCCAAGATCAGGGGGACGAGCAGTACTTC.

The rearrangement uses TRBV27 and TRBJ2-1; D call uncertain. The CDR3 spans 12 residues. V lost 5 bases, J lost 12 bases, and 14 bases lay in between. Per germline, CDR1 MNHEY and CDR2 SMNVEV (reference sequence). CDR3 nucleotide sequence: TGTGCCAGCAGTCCGACGTTGGAGAGGCAGTTCTTC. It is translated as CASSPTLERQFF.

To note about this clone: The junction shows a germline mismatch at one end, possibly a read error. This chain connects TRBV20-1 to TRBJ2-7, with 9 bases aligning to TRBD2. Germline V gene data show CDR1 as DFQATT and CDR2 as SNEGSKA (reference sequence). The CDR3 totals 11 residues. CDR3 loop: CSARSSGRPNF. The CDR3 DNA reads TGCAGTGCTAGAAGTAGCGGGAGACCAAACTTC.

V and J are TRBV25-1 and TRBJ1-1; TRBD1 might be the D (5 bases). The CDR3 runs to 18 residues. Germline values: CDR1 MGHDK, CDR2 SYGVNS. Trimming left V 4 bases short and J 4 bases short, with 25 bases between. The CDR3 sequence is CASSAQQVQLGRSTEAFF. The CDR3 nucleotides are TGTGCCAGCAGTGCCCAACAGGTCCAACTGGGTCGGAGCACTGAAGCTTTCTTT.

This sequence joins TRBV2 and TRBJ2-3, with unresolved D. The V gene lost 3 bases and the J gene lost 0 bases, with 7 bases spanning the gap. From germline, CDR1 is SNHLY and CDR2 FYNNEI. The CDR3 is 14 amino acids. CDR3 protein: CASSEPPSTDTQYF. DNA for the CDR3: TGTGCCAGCAGTGAGCCACCAAGCACAGATACGCAGTATTTT. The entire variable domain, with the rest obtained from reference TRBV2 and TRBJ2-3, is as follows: EPEVTQTPSHQVTQMGQEVILRCVPISNHLYFYWYRQILGQKVEFLVSFYNNEISEKSEIFDDQFSVERPDGSNFTLKIRSTKLEDSAMYFCASSEPPSTDTQYFGPGTRLTVL.

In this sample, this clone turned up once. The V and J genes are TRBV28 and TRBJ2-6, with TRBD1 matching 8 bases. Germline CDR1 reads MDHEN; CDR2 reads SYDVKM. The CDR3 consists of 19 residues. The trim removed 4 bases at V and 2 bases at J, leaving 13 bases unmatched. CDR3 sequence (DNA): TGTGCCAGCAGTTGGTCCCTCGGACAGGGTAATCCTGGGGCCAACGTCCTGACTTTC. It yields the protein CASSWSLGQGNPGANVLTF.

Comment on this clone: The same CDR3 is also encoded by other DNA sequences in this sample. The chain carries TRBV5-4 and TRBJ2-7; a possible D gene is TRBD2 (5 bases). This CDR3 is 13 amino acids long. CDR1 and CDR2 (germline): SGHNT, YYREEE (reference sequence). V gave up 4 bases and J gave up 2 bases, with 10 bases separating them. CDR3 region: CASSPGSPYEQYF. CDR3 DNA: TGTGCCAGCAGCCCGGGGTCCCCCTACGAGCAGTACTTC.

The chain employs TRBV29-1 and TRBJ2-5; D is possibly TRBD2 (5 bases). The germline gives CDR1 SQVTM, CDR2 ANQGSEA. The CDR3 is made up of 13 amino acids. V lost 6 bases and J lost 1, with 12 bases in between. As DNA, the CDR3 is TGCAGCGTCAAGTCTAGCACCCAAGAGACCCAGTACTTC. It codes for CSVKSSTQETQYF.

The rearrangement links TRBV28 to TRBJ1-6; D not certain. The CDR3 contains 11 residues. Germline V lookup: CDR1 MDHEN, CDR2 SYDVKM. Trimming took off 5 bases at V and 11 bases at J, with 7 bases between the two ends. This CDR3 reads CASSHDPPLHF. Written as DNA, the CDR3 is TGTGCCAGCAGTCATGATCCACCCCTCCACTTT. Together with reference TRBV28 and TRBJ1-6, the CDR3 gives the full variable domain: DVKVTQSSRYLVKRTGEKVFLECVQDMDHENMFWYRQDPGLGLRLIYFSYDVKMKEKGDIPEGYSVSREKKERFSLILESASTNQTSMYLCASSHDPPLHFGNGTRLTVT.

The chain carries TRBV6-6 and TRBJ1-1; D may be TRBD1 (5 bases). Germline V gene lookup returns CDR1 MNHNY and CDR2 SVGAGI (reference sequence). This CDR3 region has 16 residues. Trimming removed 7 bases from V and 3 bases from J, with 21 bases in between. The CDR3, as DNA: TGTGCCAGCATTAACCTTTTCGGGACGGCGGACACTGAAGCTTTCTTT. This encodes CASINLFGTADTEAFF.

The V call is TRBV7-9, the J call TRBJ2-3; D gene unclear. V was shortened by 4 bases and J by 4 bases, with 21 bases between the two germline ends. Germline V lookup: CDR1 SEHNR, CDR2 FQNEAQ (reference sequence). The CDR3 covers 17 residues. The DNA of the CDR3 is TGTGCCAGCAGCTCGCAGGCGGCCGGGCTTTGGGCAGATACGCAGTATTTT. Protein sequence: CASSSQAAGLWADTQYF. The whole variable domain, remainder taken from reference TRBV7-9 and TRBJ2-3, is DTGVSQNPRHKITKRGQNVTFRCDPISEHNRLYWYRQTLGQGPEFLTYFQNEAQLEKSRLLSDRFSAERPKGSFSTLEIQRTEQGDSAMYLCASSSQAAGLWADTQYFGPGTRLTVL.

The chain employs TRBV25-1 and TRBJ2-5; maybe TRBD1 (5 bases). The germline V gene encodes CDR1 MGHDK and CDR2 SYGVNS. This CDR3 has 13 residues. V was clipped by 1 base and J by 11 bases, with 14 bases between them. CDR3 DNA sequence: TGTGCCAGCAGTGAATCCCAGACAGCTCCTCAGTACTTC. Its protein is CASSESQTAPQYF.